The T cell receptor beta chain under discussion was sequenced for a study of sequential checkpoint blockade in melanoma. Whole-study context: Patients were randomized 1:1 to nivolumab-then-ipilimumab or ipilimumab-then-nivolumab first-line. Both treatment sequences were followed by maintenance nivolumab.

The junction had 2 bases not matched to a gene; V was cut back by 4 bases and J by 0 bases. The germline V gene encodes CDR1 SGHVS and CDR2 FNYEAQ. The CDR3 is made up of 17 amino acids. This clone was counted a single time. The method was immunoSEQ multiplex PCR; TCRdb's version includes in-frame clones alone and lacks a portion of them. In the table there are 13,000 or so clones, over 50% of which are singletons. Treatment noted: randomized to nivolumab then ipilimumab (arm A) or the reverse (arm B). Live CD3+CD8+ CD19− CD56− cells were sorted from PBMCs. The chain employs TRBV7-6 and TRBJ2-2; 13 bases align to TRBD2. The sequence was obtained from a human donor with melanoma. The sample here was CD8+ T cells sorted from blood (inferred from file names), taken from a patient given nivolumab and ipilimumab in sequence. For the CDR3, the DNA is TGTGCCAGCAGCTCGGGACTAGCGGGGACGAACACCGGGGAGCTGTTTTTT. Encoded protein: CASSSGLAGTNTGELFF.